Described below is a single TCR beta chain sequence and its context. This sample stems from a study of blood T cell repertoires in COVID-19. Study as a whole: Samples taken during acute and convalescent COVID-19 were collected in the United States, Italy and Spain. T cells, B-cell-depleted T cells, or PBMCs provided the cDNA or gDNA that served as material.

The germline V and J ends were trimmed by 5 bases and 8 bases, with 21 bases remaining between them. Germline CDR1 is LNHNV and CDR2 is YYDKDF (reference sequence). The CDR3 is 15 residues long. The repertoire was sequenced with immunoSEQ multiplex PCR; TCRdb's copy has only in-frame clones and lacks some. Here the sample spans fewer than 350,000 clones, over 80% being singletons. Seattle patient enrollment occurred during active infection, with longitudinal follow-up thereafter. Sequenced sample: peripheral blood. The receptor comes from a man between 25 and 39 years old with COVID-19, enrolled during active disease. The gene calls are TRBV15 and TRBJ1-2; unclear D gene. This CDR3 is CATSPPPPGRGGYTF. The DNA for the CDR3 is TGTGCCACCAGCCCCCCGCCGCCGGGGAGAGGGGGCTACACCTTC.